These 12 T cell receptor beta chains were sequenced from one sample in a study of blood T cell repertoires in COVID-19. Produced via immunoSEQ multiplex PCR; TCRdb's table is partial and in-frame only. The sample consists of 110,000 to 150,000 clones, 90% of them appearing once. The source material was peripheral blood. The receptors derive from a woman at least 80 years old with acute or convalescent COVID-19.

This clone was seen only once. The chain employs TRBV6-5 and TRBJ2-5, with 8 bases lining up with TRBD1. The CDR3 covers 15 residues. Trimming at V came to 3 bases and at J to 3 bases, leaving 6 bases not matched to a gene. Germline V gives CDR1 MNHEY, CDR2 SVGAGI. CDR3 DNA sequence: TGTGCCAGCAGTTATGACCGGGACAGGAAAGAGACCCAGTACTTC. Protein: CASSYDRDRKETQYF.

The chain combines TRBV2 with TRBJ1-5; D unclear. Trimming removed 1 base from V and 4 bases from J, with 8 bases in between. The CDR3 has 14 residues. Germline-derived CDR1 and CDR2 are SNHLY and FYNNEI. CDR3 loop: CASSEGAQNQPQHF. The CDR3 DNA follows: TGTGCCAGCAGTGAAGGGGCGCAGAATCAGCCCCAGCATTTT.

J is TRBJ1-1 and V is TRBV5-1; D perhaps matches TRBD1 (6 bases). The CDR3 length is 14 residues. Trimming stripped 4 bases from V and 1 base from J, with 11 bases between. Germline CDR1 reads SGHRS; CDR2 reads YFSETQ. The CDR3 is CASSPQQGNTEAFF. The CDR3 DNA follows: TGCGCCAGCAGCCCCCAACAGGGGAACACTGAAGCTTTCTTT.

The CDR3 is CASSYQRDTEAFF. The CDR3 nucleotides read TGTGCCAGCAGCTATCAGAGGGACACTGAAGCTTTCTTT. The gene calls are TRBV7-9 and TRBJ1-1; D is unresolved. Between the trimmed V and J ends, which lost 4 bases and 3 bases, there was a span of 9 bases. The CDR3 consists of 13 residues. In germline, CDR1 is SEHNR, CDR2 FQNEAQ (reference sequence).

The V gene is TRBV6-1, the J gene TRBJ1-1; D call uncertain. Germline V CDR1 and CDR2: MNHNS, SASEGT. Trimming shortened V by 0 bases and J by 10 bases, and 3 bases separated the two germline ends. The CDR3 has 10 residues. CDR3 sequence: CASSEALAFF. DNA for the CDR3: TGTGCCAGCAGTGAAGCCCTAGCTTTCTTT.

J is TRBJ1-3 and V is TRBV18; 8 nucleotides agree with TRBD1. The CDR3 spans 16 residues. The germline gives CDR1 KGHSH, CDR2 LQKENI. V lost 6 bases to trimming and J lost 2 bases; unmatched junction nucleotides: 9. For the CDR3, the DNA is TGTGCCAGCTCGCCCGGACAGGGCCGAACTGGAAACACCATATATTTT. Its translation is CASSPGQGRTGNTIYF. Supplemented by reference TRBV18 and TRBJ1-3, the full variable domain reads NAGVMQNPRHLVRRRGQEARLRCSPMKGHSHVYWYRQLPEEGLKFMVYLQKENIIDESGMPKERFSAEFPKEGPSILRIQQVVRGDSAAYFCASSPGQGRTGNTIYFGEGSWLTVV.

The rearrangement links TRBV2 to TRBJ1-6; D is undetermined. The CDR3 is made up of 15 amino acids. Between the trimmed V and J ends, which lost 7 bases and 6 bases, there was a span of 16 bases. Germline CDR1 is SNHLY and CDR2 is FYNNEI. In DNA, the CDR3 is TGTGCCAGCACCCTTGACACCGTCCCTAATTCACCCCTCCACTTT. This encodes CASTLDTVPNSPLHF.

The rearrangement uses TRBV9 and TRBJ2-3; 9 nucleotides line up with TRBD1. V was pared by 4 bases and J by 7 bases, with 7 bases of the junction left unmatched. CDR3 length: 14 residues. Germline-derived CDR1 and CDR2 are SGDLS and YYNGEE. The CDR3 loop is CASSPGTGRNTQYF. The CDR3 nucleotides read TGTGCCAGCAGCCCCGGGACAGGGCGGAATACGCAGTATTTT.

This clone was seen a handful of times. The chain recombines TRBV7-2 with TRBJ1-1; D not resolved. The CDR3 runs 13 residues. Per germline, CDR1 SGHTA and CDR2 FQGNSA. Trimming removed 5 bases from V and 3 bases from J, with 10 bases in between. The DNA for the CDR3 is TGTGCCAGCAGCCTACTTACGGACACTGAAGCTTTCTTT. It specifies CASSLLTDTEAFF.

This chain links TRBV2 with TRBJ2-6; D unresolved. V dropped 4 bases and J dropped 0 bases, with 7 bases sitting between them. Germline values: CDR1 SNHLY, CDR2 FYNNEI. The CDR3 extends over 15 amino acids. CDR3 coding DNA: TGTGCCAGCAGTGTGTCCTTCTCTGGGGCCAACGTCCTGACTTTC. It is translated as CASSVSFSGANVLTF.

This chain uses TRBV7-3 with TRBJ1-1; no reliable D call. The V gene lost 1 base and the J gene lost 2 bases, with 5 bases spanning the gap. Looked up from germline, CDR1 is SGHTA and CDR2 is FQGTGA. The CDR3 contains 13 residues. The CDR3 loop reads CASSLRGNTEAFF. CDR3 in DNA: TGTGCCAGCAGCTTAAGAGGTAACACTGAAGCTTTCTTT.

CDR3 amino acids: CASTPRRGASEAFF. CDR3 bases: TGTGCCAGCACCCCGCGGAGGGGCGCGTCTGAAGCTTTCTTT. The chain carries TRBV7-9 and TRBJ1-1; tentatively, D is TRBD1 (5 bases). The CDR3 length is 14 residues. The V gene lost 7 bases and the J gene lost 6 bases, with 18 bases spanning the gap. The germline gives CDR1 SEHNR, CDR2 FQNEAQ (reference sequence).